What follows are 8 T cell receptor beta chains derived from one specimen sequenced in a study of T cell responses to AZD1222 COVID-19 vaccine. Profiling relied on immunoSEQ multiplex PCR, and the TCRdb table lists in-frame clones only, not all of them. The sample includes 35,000 to 50,000 clones, around 77% of them seen just once. The sequencing here drew on peripheral blood, taken 28 days after the second dose of the MenACWY control vaccine. These receptor sequences come from an adult who received the MenACWY meningococcal vaccine as a control.

About this clone itself: Given a much more abundant clone one base away, this may be a read error. Other DNA variants within this sample encode the same CDR3. This chain connects TRBV7-9 to TRBJ1-5; D gene uncertain. Germline V gene data show CDR1 as SEHNR and CDR2 as FQNEAQ (reference sequence). This CDR3 has 14 residues. Trimming pared 1 base from V and 0 bases from J, leaving 4 bases between. The CDR3: CASSLGNSNQPQHF. Written as DNA, the CDR3 is TGTGCCAGCAGCTTAGGTAATAGCAATCAGCCCCAGCATTTT.

V usage is TRBV23-1 and J usage is TRBJ2-2, with TRBD2 as a possible D gene (6 bases). TRBV23-1 is filed as an ORF, its function uncertain. The CDR3 sequence is 17 residues long. V lost 0 bases and J lost 4, with 15 bases in between. This CDR3 reads CASSQSIVAVGTGELFF. The CDR3 nucleotides are TGCGCCAGCAGTCAATCGATTGTAGCGGTGGGCACCGGGGAGCTGTTTTTT.

The chain is built from TRBV18 and TRBJ2-7, with 7 bases lining up with TRBD1. V was pared by 3 bases and J by 0 bases, with 8 bases of the junction left unmatched. This CDR3 region has 16 residues. Germline V CDR1 and CDR2: KGHSH, LQKENI. The CDR3 region has the DNA TGTGCCAGCTCACCGCTGGACAGGATTAACTCCTACGAGCAGTACTTC. Its translation is CASSPLDRINSYEQYF.

The chain recombines TRBV6-5 with TRBJ2-3; 8 bases line up with TRBD2. The CDR3 loop spans 15 amino acids. Looked up from germline, CDR1 is MNHEY and CDR2 is SVGAGI. V lost 6 bases and J lost 0; bases outside the gene matches: 5. Here the CDR3 DNA reads TGTGCCAGCAGCCTTAGCGGGGCTAGCACAGATACGCAGTATTTT. It encodes CASSLSGASTDTQYF.

This rearrangement joins TRBV12-3 or TRBV12-4 to TRBJ1-1, with no clear D. With 8 bases removed from V and 6 bases from J, the gap between germline ends came to 13 bases. The CDR3 runs to 12 residues. The CDR3 reads CASSQGWAEAFF. In nucleotides, the CDR3 is TGTGCCAGCTCCCAAGGGTGGGCTGAAGCTTTCTTT.

V gene TRBV7-9 combines with J gene TRBJ1-2; D is unresolved. Germline CDR1 SEHNR, CDR2 FQNEAQ (reference sequence). Trimming shortened V by 5 bases and J by 7 bases, and 14 bases separated the two germline ends. CDR3 length: 13 amino acids. The CDR3 sequence: CASSPLFLVGYTF. CDR3 coding DNA: TGTGCCAGCAGCCCCTTATTTCTGGTTGGCTACACCTTC.

J is TRBJ1-6 and V is TRBV18, with TRBD1 as a possible D gene (5 bases). The CDR3 has 13 residues. V was trimmed by 3 bases and J by 6 bases, leaving 6 bases between them. Germline V CDR1 and CDR2: KGHSH, LQKENI. The chain's CDR3 is CASSPGGNSPLHF. The CDR3, as DNA: TGTGCCAGCTCACCGGGGGGTAATTCACCCCTCCACTTT.

This clone was counted once. The genes are TRBV6-6 and TRBJ1-5; 7 bases are a match to TRBD1. The CDR3 consists of 14 residues. Losses at the gene ends were 2 bases for V and 6 bases for J; bases not matched to a gene: 4. Germline V lookup: CDR1 MNHNY, CDR2 SVGAGI (reference sequence). The CDR3 region is CASSYTSGGQPQHF. Written as DNA, the CDR3 is TGTGCCAGCAGTTACACCTCAGGGGGTCAGCCCCAGCATTTT.